This TCR beta chain was recorded in a study of cytomegalovirus exposure and HLA in healthy donors. Study details: In a previous analysis, about 100 million unique TCR beta sequences were found from some 200 million T cells.

With respect to this clone: Germline is not matched at one junction end, which may reflect a read error.

The CDR3 has 12 residues. Germline lookup yields CDR1 MDHEN and CDR2 SYDVKM. The PCR had 60 Vbeta and 13 Jbeta primers. TCRdb's copy holds only in-frame clones and misses some; the assay was immunoSEQ multiplex PCR. The repertoire holds some 110,000 clones, with about 80% as singletons. The specimen was PBMCs. The clonotype was recovered from a man over 45 in good health and CMV-seropositive. This sequence joins TRBV28 and TRBJ2-7; 7 bases line up with TRBD1. Here the CDR3 DNA reads TGTGCCAGCGGAAACAGGGGCTACGAGCGGTACTTC. Translated, it gives CASGNRGYERYF.